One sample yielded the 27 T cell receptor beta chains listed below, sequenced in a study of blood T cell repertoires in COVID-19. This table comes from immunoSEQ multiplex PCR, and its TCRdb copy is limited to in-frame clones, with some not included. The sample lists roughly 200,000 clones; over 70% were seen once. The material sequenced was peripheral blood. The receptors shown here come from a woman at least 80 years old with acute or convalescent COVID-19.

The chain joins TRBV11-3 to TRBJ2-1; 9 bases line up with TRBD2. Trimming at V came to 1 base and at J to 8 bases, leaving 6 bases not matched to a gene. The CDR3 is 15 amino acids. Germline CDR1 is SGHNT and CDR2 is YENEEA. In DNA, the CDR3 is TGTGCCAGCAGCTTAGGTAGCGGGAGAGGCGATGAGCAGTTCTTC. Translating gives CASSLGSGRGDEQFF.

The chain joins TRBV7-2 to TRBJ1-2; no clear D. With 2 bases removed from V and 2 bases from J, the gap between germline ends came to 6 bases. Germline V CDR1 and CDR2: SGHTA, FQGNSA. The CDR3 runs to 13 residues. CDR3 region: CASSLIENYGYTF. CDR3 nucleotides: TGTGCCAGCAGCTTAATAGAAAACTATGGCTACACCTTC.

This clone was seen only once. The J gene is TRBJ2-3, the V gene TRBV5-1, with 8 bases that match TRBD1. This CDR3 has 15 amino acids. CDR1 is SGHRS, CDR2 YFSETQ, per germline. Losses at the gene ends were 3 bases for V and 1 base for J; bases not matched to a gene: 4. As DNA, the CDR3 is TGCGCCAGCAGCTGGTCGACAGGGGGCACAGATACGCAGTATTTT. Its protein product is CASSWSTGGTDTQYF.

The CDR3 sequence is CASSQVAQAAYEQYF. For the CDR3, the DNA is TGTGCCAGCAGCCAAGTCGCACAGGCCGCCTACGAGCAGTACTTC. The chain combines TRBV3-1 (or the pseudogene TRBV3-2) with TRBJ2-7; possibly TRBD1 for D (5 bases). Germline loops: CDR1 LGHDT, CDR2 YNNKEL (reference sequence). The CDR3 totals 15 residues. Trimming removed 1 base from V and 2 bases from J, with 12 bases in between.

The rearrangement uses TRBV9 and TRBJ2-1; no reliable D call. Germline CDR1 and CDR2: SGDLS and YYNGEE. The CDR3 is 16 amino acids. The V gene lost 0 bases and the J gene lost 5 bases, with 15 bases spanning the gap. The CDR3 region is CASSVDLYSRDNEQFF. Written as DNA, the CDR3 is TGTGCCAGCAGCGTAGATTTGTATAGCCGAGACAATGAGCAGTTCTTC.

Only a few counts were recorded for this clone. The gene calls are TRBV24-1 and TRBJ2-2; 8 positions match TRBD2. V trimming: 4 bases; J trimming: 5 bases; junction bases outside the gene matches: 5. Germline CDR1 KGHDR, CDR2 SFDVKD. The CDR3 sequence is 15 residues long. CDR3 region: CATSDSGRSTGELFF. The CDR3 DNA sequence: TGTGCCACCAGTGACAGCGGGAGATCGACCGGGGAGCTGTTTTTT.

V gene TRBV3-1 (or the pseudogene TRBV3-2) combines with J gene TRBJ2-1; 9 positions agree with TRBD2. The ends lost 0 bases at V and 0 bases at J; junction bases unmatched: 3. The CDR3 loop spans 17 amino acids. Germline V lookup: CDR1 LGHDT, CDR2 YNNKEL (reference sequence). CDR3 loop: CASSQDSGRSSYNEQFF. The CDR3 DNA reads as TGTGCCAGCAGCCAAGATAGCGGGAGATCCTCCTACAATGAGCAGTTCTTC.

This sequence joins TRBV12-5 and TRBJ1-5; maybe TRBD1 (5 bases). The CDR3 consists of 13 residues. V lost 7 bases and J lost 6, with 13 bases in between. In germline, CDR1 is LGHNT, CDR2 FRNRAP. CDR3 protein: CASAREVGQPQHF. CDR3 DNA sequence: TGTGCTAGTGCCAGGGAAGTTGGTCAGCCCCAGCATTTT.

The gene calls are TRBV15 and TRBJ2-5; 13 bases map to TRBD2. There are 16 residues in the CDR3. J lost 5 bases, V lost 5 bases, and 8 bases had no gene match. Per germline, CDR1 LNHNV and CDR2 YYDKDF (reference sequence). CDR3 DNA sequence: TGTGCCACCAGCGGACTAGCGGGAGCCGGGGAGGAGACCCAGTACTTC. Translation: CATSGLAGAGEETQYF.

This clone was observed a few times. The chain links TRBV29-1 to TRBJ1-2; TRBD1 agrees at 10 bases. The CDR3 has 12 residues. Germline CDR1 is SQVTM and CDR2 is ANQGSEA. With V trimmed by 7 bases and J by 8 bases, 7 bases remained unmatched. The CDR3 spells CSARTGGEGYTF. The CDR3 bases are TGCAGCGCTCGGACAGGGGGAGAAGGCTACACCTTC.

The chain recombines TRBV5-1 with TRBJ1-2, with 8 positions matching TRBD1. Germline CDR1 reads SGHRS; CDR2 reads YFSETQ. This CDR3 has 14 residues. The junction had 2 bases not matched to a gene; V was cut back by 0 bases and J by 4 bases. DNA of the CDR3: TGCGCCAGCAGCTTGGGACAGGGGCCCTATGGCTACACCTTC. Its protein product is CASSLGQGPYGYTF.

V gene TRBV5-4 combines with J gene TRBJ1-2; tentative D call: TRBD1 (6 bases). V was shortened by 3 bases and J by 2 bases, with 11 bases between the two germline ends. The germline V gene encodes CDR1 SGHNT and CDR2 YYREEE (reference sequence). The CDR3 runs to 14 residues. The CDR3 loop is CASSSYRENYGYTF. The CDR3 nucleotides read TGTGCCAGCAGCTCGTACAGGGAAAACTATGGCTACACCTTC.

The CDR3 sequence is CASSELGADNSPLHF. The CDR3 DNA sequence: TGTGCCAGCAGTGAGCTGGGTGCGGATAATTCACCCCTCCACTTT. The chain uses TRBV6-1 and TRBJ1-6; no definite D call. The CDR3 spans 15 residues. Germline V lookup: CDR1 MNHNS, CDR2 SASEGT. The V and J ends lost 3 bases and 5 bases respectively, with 11 bases between them.

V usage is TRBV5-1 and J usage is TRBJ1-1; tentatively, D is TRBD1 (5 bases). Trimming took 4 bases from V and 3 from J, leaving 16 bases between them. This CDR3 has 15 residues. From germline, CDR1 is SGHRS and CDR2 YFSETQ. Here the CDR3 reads CASSPEEGRDTEAFF. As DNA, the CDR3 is TGCGCCAGCAGCCCCGAAGAGGGGAGGGACACTGAAGCTTTCTTT.

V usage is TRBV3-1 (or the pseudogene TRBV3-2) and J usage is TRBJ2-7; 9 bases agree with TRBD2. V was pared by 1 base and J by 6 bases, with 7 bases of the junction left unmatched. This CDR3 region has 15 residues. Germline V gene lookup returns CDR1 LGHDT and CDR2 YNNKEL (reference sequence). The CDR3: CASSQGGRGRGEQYF. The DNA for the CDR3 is TGTGCCAGCAGCCAAGGGGGGCGCGGGAGGGGCGAGCAGTACTTC.

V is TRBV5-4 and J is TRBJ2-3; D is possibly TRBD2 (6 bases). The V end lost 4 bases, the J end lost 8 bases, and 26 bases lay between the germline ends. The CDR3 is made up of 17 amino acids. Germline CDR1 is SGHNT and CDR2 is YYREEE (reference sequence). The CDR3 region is CASSPTPGTENRGTQYF. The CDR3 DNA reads TGTGCCAGCAGCCCGACGCCCGGGACTGAAAATAGGGGTACGCAGTATTTT.

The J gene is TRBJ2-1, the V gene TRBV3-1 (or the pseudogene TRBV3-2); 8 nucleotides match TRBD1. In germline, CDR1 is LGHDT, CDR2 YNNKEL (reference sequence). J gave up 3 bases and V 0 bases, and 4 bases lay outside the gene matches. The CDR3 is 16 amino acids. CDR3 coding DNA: TGTGCCAGCAGCCAAGAGGAAGGACAGGGCTACAATGAGCAGTTCTTC. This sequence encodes CASSQEEGQGYNEQFF.

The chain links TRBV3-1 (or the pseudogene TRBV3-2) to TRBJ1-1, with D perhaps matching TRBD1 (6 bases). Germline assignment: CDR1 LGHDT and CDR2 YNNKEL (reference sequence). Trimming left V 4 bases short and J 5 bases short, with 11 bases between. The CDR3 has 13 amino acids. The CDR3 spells CASSRGRGTEAFF. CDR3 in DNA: TGTGCCAGCAGCCGAGGCAGGGGTACTGAAGCTTTCTTT.

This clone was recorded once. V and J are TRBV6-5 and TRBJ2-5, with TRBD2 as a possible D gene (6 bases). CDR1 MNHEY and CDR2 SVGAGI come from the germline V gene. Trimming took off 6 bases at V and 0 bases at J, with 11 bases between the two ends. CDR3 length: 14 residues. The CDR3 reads CASSGGRYQETQYF. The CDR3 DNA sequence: TGTGCCAGCAGCGGAGGGAGGTACCAAGAGACCCAGTACTTC.

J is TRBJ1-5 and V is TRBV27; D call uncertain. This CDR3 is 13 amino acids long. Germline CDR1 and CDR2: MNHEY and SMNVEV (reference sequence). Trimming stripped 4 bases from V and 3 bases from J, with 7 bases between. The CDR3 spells CASSSGNNQPQHF. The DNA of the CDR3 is TGTGCCAGCAGTTCAGGTAACAATCAGCCCCAGCATTTT.

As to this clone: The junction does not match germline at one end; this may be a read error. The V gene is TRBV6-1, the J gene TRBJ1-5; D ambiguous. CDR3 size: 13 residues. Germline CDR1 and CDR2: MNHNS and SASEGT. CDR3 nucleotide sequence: TGTGCCAGCAGTGAAGCGAGCAAACAGCCCCAGCATTTT. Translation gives CASSEASKQPQHF.

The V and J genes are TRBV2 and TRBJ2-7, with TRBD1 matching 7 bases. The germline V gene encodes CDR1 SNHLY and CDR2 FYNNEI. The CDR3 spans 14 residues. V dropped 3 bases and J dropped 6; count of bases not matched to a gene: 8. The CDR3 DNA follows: TGTGCCAGCAGTGAGGCACAGGGGTTAGGCGAGCAGTACTTC. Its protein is CASSEAQGLGEQYF.

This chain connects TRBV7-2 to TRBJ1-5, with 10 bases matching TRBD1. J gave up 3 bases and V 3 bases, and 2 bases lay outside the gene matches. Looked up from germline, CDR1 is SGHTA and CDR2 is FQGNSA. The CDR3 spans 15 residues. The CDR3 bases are TGTGCCAGCAGCTTCGGACAGGGGGTCAATCAGCCCCAGCATTTT. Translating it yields CASSFGQGVNQPQHF.

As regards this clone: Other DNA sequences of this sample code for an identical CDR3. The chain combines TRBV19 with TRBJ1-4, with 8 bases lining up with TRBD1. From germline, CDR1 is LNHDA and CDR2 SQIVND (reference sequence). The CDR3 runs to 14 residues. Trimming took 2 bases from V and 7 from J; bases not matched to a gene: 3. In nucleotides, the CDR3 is TGTGCCAGTAGTATACGGCAGGGGGCTGAAAAACTGTTTTTT. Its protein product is CASSIRQGAEKLFF.

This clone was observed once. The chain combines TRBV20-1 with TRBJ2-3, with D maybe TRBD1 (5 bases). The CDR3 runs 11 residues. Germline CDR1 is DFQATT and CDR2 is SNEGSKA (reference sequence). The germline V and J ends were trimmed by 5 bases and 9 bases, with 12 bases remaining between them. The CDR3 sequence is CSADNQGTQYF. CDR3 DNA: TGCAGTGCTGACAATCAGGGAACGCAGTATTTT.

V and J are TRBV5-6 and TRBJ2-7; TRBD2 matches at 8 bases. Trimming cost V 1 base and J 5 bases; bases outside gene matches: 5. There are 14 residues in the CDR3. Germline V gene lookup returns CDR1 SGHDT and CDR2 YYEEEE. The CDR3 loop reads CASSLTSGGDEQYF. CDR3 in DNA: TGTGCCAGCAGCTTGACGTCGGGAGGGGACGAGCAGTACTTC.

CDR3 nucleotide sequence: TGTGCCACCAGCAGAGCGGACAGGGCCGCAAGAGAGACCCAGTACTTC. Residues: CATSRADRAARETQYF. This chain uses TRBV15 with TRBJ2-5; 8 bases are shared with TRBD1. In germline, CDR1 is LNHNV, CDR2 YYDKDF (reference sequence). The V gene end was trimmed by 1 base and the J gene end by 4 bases; junction bases not matched to a gene: 8. The CDR3 is 16 residues long.